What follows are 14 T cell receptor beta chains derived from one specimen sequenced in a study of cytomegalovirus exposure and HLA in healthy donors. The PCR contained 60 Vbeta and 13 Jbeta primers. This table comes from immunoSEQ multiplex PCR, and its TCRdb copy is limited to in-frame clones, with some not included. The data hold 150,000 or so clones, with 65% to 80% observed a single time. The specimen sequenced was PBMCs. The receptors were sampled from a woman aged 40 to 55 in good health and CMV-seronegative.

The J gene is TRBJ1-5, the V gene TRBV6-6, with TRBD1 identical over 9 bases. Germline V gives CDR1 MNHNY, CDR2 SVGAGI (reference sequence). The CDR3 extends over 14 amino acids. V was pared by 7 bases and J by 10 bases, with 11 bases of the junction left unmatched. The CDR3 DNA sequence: TGTGCCAGCACCGGACAGGGGACGTACCCTCCCCAGCATTTT. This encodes CASTGQGTYPPQHF.

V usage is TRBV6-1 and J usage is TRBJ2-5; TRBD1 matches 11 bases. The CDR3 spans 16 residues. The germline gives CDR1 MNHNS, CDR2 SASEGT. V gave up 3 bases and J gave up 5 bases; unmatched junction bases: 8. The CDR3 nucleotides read TGTGCCAGCAGTGACGCCGGGACAGGGGGACGGGAGACCCAGTACTTC. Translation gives CASSDAGTGGRETQYF.

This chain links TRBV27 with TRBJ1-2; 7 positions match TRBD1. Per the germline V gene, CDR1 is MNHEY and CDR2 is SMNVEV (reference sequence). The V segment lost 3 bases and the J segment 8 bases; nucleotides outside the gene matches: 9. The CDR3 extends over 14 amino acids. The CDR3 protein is CASSLAGGAKGYTF. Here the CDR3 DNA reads TGTGCCAGCAGTTTGGCAGGGGGAGCGAAAGGCTACACCTTC.

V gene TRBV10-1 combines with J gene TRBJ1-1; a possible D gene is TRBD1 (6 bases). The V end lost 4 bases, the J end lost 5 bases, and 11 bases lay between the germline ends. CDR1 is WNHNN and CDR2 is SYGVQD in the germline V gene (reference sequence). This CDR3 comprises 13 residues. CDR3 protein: CASSVGGRTEAFF. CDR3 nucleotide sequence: TGCGCCAGCAGTGTCGGGGGGCGGACTGAAGCTTTCTTT.

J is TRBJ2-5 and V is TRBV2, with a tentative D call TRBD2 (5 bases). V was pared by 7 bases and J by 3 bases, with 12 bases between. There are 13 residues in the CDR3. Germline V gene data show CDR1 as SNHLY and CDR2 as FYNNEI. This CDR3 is CASTLEAEETQYF. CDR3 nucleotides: TGTGCCAGCACCCTAGAAGCGGAAGAGACCCAGTACTTC.

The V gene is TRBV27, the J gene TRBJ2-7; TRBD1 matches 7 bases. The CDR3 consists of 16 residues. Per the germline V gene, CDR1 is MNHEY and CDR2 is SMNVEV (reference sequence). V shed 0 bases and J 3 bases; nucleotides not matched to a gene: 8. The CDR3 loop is CASSLSGTVLSYEQYF. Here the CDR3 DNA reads TGTGCCAGCAGTTTATCCGGGACAGTCCTTAGCTACGAGCAGTACTTC.

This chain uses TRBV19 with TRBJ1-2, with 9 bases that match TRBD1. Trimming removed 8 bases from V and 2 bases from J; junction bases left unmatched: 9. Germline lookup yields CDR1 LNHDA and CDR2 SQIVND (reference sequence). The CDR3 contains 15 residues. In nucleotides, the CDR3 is TGTGCCAGTCTCCTGGGACAGGGAAGAAACTATGGCTACACCTTC. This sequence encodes CASLLGQGRNYGYTF.

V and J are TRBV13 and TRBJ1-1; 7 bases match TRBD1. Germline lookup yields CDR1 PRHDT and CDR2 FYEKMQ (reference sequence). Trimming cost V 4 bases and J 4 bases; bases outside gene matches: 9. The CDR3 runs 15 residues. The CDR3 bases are TGTGCCAGCAGCTCGCGACCAGCAGGGGGCACTGAAGCTTTCTTT. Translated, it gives CASSSRPAGGTEAFF.

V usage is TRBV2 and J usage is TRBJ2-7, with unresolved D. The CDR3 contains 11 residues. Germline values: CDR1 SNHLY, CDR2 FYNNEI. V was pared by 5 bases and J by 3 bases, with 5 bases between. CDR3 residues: CASSSIYEQYF. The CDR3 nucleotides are TGTGCCAGCAGTTCTATCTACGAGCAGTACTTC.

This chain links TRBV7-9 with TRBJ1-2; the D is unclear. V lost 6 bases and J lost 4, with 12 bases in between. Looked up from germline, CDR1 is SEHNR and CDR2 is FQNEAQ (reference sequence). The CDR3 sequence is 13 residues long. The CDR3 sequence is CASRGGVFYGYTF. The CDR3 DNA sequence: TGTGCCAGCAGGGGTGGAGTTTTCTATGGCTACACCTTC.

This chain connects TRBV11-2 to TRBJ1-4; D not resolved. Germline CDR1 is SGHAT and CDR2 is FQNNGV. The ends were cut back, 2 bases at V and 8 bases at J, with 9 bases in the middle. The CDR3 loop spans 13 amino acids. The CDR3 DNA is TGTGCCAGCAGCTTAACGGAGGACGAAAAACTGTTTTTT. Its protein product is CASSLTEDEKLFF.

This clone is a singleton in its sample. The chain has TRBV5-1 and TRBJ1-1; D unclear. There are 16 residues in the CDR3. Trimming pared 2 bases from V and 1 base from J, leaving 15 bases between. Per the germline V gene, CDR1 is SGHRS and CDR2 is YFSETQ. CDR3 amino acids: CASSLLMVQSNTEAFF. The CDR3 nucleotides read TGCGCCAGCAGCTTACTAATGGTTCAATCGAACACTGAAGCTTTCTTT.

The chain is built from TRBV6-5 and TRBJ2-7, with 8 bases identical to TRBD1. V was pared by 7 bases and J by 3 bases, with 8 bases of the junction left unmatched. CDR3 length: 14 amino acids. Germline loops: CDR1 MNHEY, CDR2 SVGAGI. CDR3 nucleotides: TGTGCCAGCATTGGACAGGGAGACGTCTACGAGCAGTACTTC. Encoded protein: CASIGQGDVYEQYF.

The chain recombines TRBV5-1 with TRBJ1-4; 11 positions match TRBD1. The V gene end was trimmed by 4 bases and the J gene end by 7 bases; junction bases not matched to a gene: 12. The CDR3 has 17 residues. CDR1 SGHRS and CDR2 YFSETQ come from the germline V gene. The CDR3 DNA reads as TGCGCCAGCAGCCCCGGGACAGGGGGATTAGGAGTTGAAAAACTGTTTTTT. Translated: CASSPGTGGLGVEKLFF.